The text below deals with one TCR beta chain. The target antigen is unknown. Diagnostic assessment was based on clinical symptoms, serum thyroxine and TRAb, thyroid ultrasound and orbital computed tomography. The data are from a study of T cells in Graves' hyperthyroidism and ophthalmopathy. Whole-study findings and limits: Peripheral blood also featured most of the thyroid clonotypes expanded above 0.001.

Per the germline V gene, CDR1 is SQVTM and CDR2 is ANQGSEA. The CDR3 covers 12 residues. V lost 4 bases to trimming and J lost 0 bases, with 7 bases between them. Amplified regions were TCR beta CDR3 sequences from RNA transcripts. A set of HTBI primers served as the primers for a first-round RT-PCR of the TCR CDR3. TCRdb ran MiXCR on the multiplex PCR reads and lists one entry per CDR3 protein. This repertoire shows roughly 350,000 distinct CDR3 sequences, approximately 15% found once; its top ten account for roughly 24%. Sequencing was carried out using blood. The TCR sequence derives from a woman aged 25 to 39 with Graves' hyperthyroidism. The chain has TRBV29-1 and TRBJ2-7; D may be TRBD2 (6 bases). CDR3 region: CSVGLGSYEQYF. The CDR3 nucleotides read TGCAGCGTTGGACTAGGCTCCTACGAGCAGTACTTC.